One sample yielded the 27 T cell receptor beta chains listed below, sequenced in a study of siplizumab effects on memory and regulatory T cells. Generated by immunoSEQ multiplex PCR, the TCRdb table keeps only in-frame clones and is missing some. In the table there are roughly 100,000 clones, about 96% of which are singletons. The specimen sequenced was naive CD4+ T cells sorted from blood. The source is a human donor in good health.

The chain carries TRBV7-2 and TRBJ2-3; 9 bases align to TRBD2. The CDR3 has 17 amino acids. Germline values: CDR1 SGHTA, CDR2 FQGNSA. After removal of 1 base from V and 5 bases from J, the junction contained 10 bases not matched to a gene. The chain's CDR3 is CASSLVGGGAVGDTQYF. Here the CDR3 DNA reads TGTGCCAGCAGCTTAGTAGGCGGGGGGGCCGTAGGAGATACGCAGTATTTT. The variable domain in full, with the rest retrieved from reference TRBV7-2 and TRBJ2-3, is GAGVSQSPSNKVTEKGKDVELRCDPISGHTALYWYRQSLGQGLEFLIYFQGNSAPDKSGLPSDRFSAERTGGSVSTLTIQRTQQEDSAVYLCASSLVGGGAVGDTQYFGPGTRLTVL.

This rearrangement joins TRBV10-2 to TRBJ2-1, with TRBD2 as a possible D gene (5 bases). CDR3 length: 15 amino acids. Trimming removed 7 bases at V and 0 bases at J, with 13 bases between. Germline CDR1 WSHSY, CDR2 SAAADI. CDR3 bases: TGCGCCAGCACCTGGACTCCGAGCTCCTACAATGAGCAGTTCTTC. This translates into CASTWTPSSYNEQFF.

The chain joins TRBV4-2 to TRBJ2-3; either TRBD1 or TRBD2 may supply D (5 bases each). The length of the CDR3 is 17 residues. The ends were cut back, 4 bases at V and 2 bases at J, with 19 bases in the middle. The V gene's germline CDR1 is LGHNA and CDR2 YNFKEQ. The CDR3 region has the DNA TGTGCCAGCAGCCCCACCGGGACGGGCCGGGACACAGATACGCAGTATTTT. Translation gives CASSPTGTGRDTDTQYF.

The chain couples TRBV11-3 to TRBJ2-1; TRBD2 matches at 9 bases. The V segment lost 4 bases and the J segment 8 bases; nucleotides outside the gene matches: 9. There are 15 residues in the CDR3. Germline-derived CDR1 and CDR2 are SGHNT and YENEEA. The DNA of the CDR3 is TGTGCCAGCAGCTCCGGCCTAGCGGGGCCATATGAGCAGTTCTTC. Its translation is CASSSGLAGPYEQFF.

V is TRBV4-1 and J is TRBJ2-2, with a weak D call TRBD2 (6 bases). Germline lookup yields CDR1 MGHRA and CDR2 YSYEKL. Trimming pared 0 bases from V and 4 bases from J, leaving 12 bases between. The CDR3 has 16 amino acids. The CDR3 bases are TGCGCCAGCAGCCAAGAAGGGCGGGGATCCACCGGGGAGCTGTTTTTT. Protein product: CASSQEGRGSTGELFF.

The chain couples TRBV4-1 to TRBJ2-7; D ambiguous. The CDR3 has 13 residues. V gave up 1 base and J gave up 3 bases, with 7 bases separating them. The germline V gene has CDR1 MGHRA and CDR2 YSYEKL. CDR3: CASSQGLIYEQYF. DNA of the CDR3: TGCGCCAGCAGCCAAGGTCTAATCTACGAGCAGTACTTC.

This chain links TRBV18 with TRBJ1-4; D gene ambiguous. This CDR3 has 15 residues. Germline values: CDR1 KGHSH, CDR2 LQKENI. The germline V and J ends were trimmed by 6 bases and 5 bases, with 16 bases remaining between them. CDR3 sequence (DNA): TGTGCCAGCTCTCCCCGGAAGGCCGTAAATGAAAAACTGTTTTTT. Translating gives CASSPRKAVNEKLFF.

The CDR3 coding sequence is TGCGCCAGCAGATACAGCGATTCCTACAATGAGCAGTTCTTC. Translated: CASRYSDSYNEQFF. The chain uses TRBV5-1 and TRBJ2-1; D is uncertain. The CDR3 loop spans 14 amino acids. The germline V and J ends were trimmed by 5 bases and 1 base, with 10 bases remaining between them. The germline V gene encodes CDR1 SGHRS and CDR2 YFSETQ. The full variable domain, with the rest looked up from reference TRBV5-1 and TRBJ2-1, is KAGVTQTPRYLIKTRGQQVTLSCSPISGHRSVSWYQQTPGQGLQFLFEYFSETQRNKGNFPGRFSGRQFSNSRSEMNVSTLELGDSALYLCASRYSDSYNEQFFGPGTRLTVL.

J is TRBJ2-2 and V is TRBV7-9, with 9 bases that match TRBD2. The CDR3 is 15 residues long. Losses at the gene ends were 1 base for V and 3 bases for J; bases not matched to a gene: 0. Per the germline V gene, CDR1 is SEHNR and CDR2 is FQNEAQ (reference sequence). CDR3 DNA: TGTGCCAGCAGCTTAGGCGGGGGGGACACCGGGGAGCTGTTTTTT. Protein product: CASSLGGGDTGELFF.

A single count supports this clone. The gene calls are TRBV5-6 and TRBJ1-4; tentative D call: TRBD1 (6 bases). Trimming removed 0 bases from V and 3 bases from J, with 9 bases in between. The germline V gene has CDR1 SGHDT and CDR2 YYEEEE. The CDR3 contains 15 residues. The DNA for the CDR3 is TGTGCCAGCAGCTTGGAAGGGGGTGCTAATGAAAAACTGTTTTTT. Amino acids: CASSLEGGANEKLFF.

The chain has TRBV7-3 and TRBJ1-1, with D unclear. The CDR3 totals 15 residues. Germline V gene data show CDR1 as SGHTA and CDR2 as FQGTGA. The ends were cut back, 2 bases at V and 4 bases at J, with 14 bases in the middle. Here the CDR3 reads CASSLGKPAITEAFF. The CDR3 DNA is TGTGCCAGCAGCTTAGGTAAACCGGCTATCACTGAAGCTTTCTTT.

The gene calls are TRBV27 and TRBJ1-6; D possibly corresponds to TRBD1 (6 bases). V dropped 2 bases and J dropped 9 bases, with 14 bases sitting between them. The length of the CDR3 is 15 residues. The germline gives CDR1 MNHEY, CDR2 SMNVEV (reference sequence). CDR3 in amino acids: CASSLSTGSGSPLHF. The CDR3 nucleotides are TGTGCCAGCAGTTTAAGTACAGGGAGTGGTTCACCCCTCCACTTT.

The chain uses TRBV15 and TRBJ2-7; 10 bases map to TRBD2. CDR1 and CDR2 (germline): LNHNV, YYDKDF (reference sequence). This CDR3 region has 16 residues. V lost 0 bases, J lost 6 bases, and 8 bases stayed unmatched. DNA for the CDR3: TGTGCCACCAGCAGAGATGTAGCGGGGGGACAATCCGAGCAGTACTTC. Translated: CATSRDVAGGQSEQYF. Variable domain in full (rest from reference TRBV15 and TRBJ2-7): DAMVIQNPRYQVTQFGKPVTLSCSQTLNHNVMYWYQQKSSQAPKLLFHYYDKDFNNEADTPDNFQSRRPNTSFCFLDIRSPGLGDTAMYLCATSRDVAGGQSEQYFGPGTRLTVT.

The V gene is TRBV5-1, the J gene TRBJ1-6; 8 positions agree with TRBD1. Unmatched junction bases numbered 7, after V lost 4 bases and J lost 7 bases. This CDR3 contains 15 residues. The V gene's germline CDR1 is SGHRS and CDR2 YFSETQ. CDR3 sequence (DNA): TGCGCCAGCAGCAGTAAAACAGGGGGAAATTCACCCCTCCACTTT. As protein: CASSSKTGGNSPLHF.

This rearrangement joins TRBV11-2 to TRBJ2-7; D ambiguous. With 1 base removed from V and 6 bases from J, the gap between germline ends came to 4 bases. This CDR3 spans 11 amino acids. CDR1 is SGHAT, CDR2 FQNNGV, per germline. CDR3 DNA: TGTGCCAGCAGCTTAGCGTTCGAGCAGTACTTC. It yields the protein CASSLAFEQYF.

J is TRBJ1-1 and V is TRBV15; D remains unclear. Trimming stripped 5 bases from V and 1 base from J, with 11 bases between. There are 14 residues in the CDR3. Germline values: CDR1 LNHNV, CDR2 YYDKDF (reference sequence). The DNA of the CDR3 is TGTGCCACCAGCCCCCGACGGGAGAACACTGAAGCTTTCTTT. It encodes CATSPRRENTEAFF.

V and J are TRBV4-2 and TRBJ2-5, with 12 bases fitting TRBD2. Germline CDR1 reads LGHNA; CDR2 reads YNFKEQ. CDR3 length: 16 residues. Germline trimming cut 5 bases from V and 2 bases from J; bases unmatched to any gene: 6. The CDR3: CASSSTSGGLQETQYF. In nucleotides, the CDR3 is TGTGCCAGCAGCTCGACTAGCGGGGGCTTACAAGAGACCCAGTACTTC.

The chain combines TRBV4-2 with TRBJ2-7; D is uncertain. Per the germline V gene, CDR1 is LGHNA and CDR2 is YNFKEQ. V was clipped by 0 bases and J by 3 bases, with 12 bases between them. The CDR3 totals 15 residues. The CDR3 bases are TGTGCCAGCAGCCAAGAGTCTAGAGGAGACTACGAGCAGTACTTC. Amino acid sequence: CASSQESRGDYEQYF.

This rearrangement joins TRBV4-3 to TRBJ1-1; D call uncertain. Germline V gene lookup returns CDR1 LGHNA and CDR2 YSLEER. This CDR3 is built from 16 residues. V was trimmed by 1 base and J by 2 bases, leaving 14 bases between them. The CDR3 loop is CASSQGLTDLNTEAFF. The CDR3 DNA reads TGCGCCAGCAGCCAAGGGCTAACGGACCTAAACACTGAAGCTTTCTTT.

The chain recombines TRBV7-6 with TRBJ2-2; 9 bases map to TRBD2. CDR3 length: 17 residues. J was trimmed by 6 bases and V by 1 base; bases with no gene match: 9. The germline CDR1 and CDR2 sequences are SGHVS and FNYEAQ. The DNA of the CDR3 is TGTGCCAGCAGCTTAGTTTTTTCAGCGGGGGGTTCCGGGGAGCTGTTTTTT. Protein: CASSLVFSAGGSGELFF.

The chain employs TRBV7-2 and TRBJ1-1; 7 bases map to TRBD1. V lost 7 bases, J lost 0 bases, and 8 bases stayed unmatched. CDR1 is SGHTA, CDR2 FQGNSA, per germline. The CDR3 length is 15 residues. Here the CDR3 reads CASNRQGAVNTEAFF. CDR3 DNA: TGTGCCAGCAACCGACAGGGTGCAGTGAACACTGAAGCTTTCTTT. The entire variable domain, with the rest obtained from reference TRBV7-2 and TRBJ1-1, is as follows: GAGVSQSPSNKVTEKGKDVELRCDPISGHTALYWYRQSLGQGLEFLIYFQGNSAPDKSGLPSDRFSAERTGGSVSTLTIQRTQQEDSAVYLCASNRQGAVNTEAFFGQGTRLTVV.

The CDR3 reads CASSFDSYNEQFF. For the CDR3, the DNA is TGTGCCAGCAGCTTCGACAGTTACAATGAGCAGTTCTTC. The J gene is TRBJ2-1, the V gene TRBV7-3, with a possible D match to TRBD1 (5 bases). This CDR3 is 13 amino acids long. Trimming removed 3 bases at V and 4 bases at J, with 7 bases between. Germline V gene data show CDR1 as SGHTA and CDR2 as FQGTGA.

J is TRBJ1-4 and V is TRBV29-1, with D possibly matching TRBD1 (5 bases). The V end was cut by 4 bases, the J end by 6 bases, with 12 bases between. The CDR3 is 13 amino acids. The V gene's germline CDR1 is SQVTM and CDR2 ANQGSEA. The CDR3 region has the DNA TGCAGCGTTGGGTGGGGCGGGGATGAAAAACTGTTTTTT. Its translation is CSVGWGGDEKLFF.

The chain has TRBV19 and TRBJ1-6; D is perhaps TRBD1 (5 bases). The CDR3 is made up of 15 amino acids. V lost 3 bases to trimming and J lost 7 bases, with 13 bases between them. The V gene's germline CDR1 is LNHDA and CDR2 SQIVND (reference sequence). The CDR3 reads CASSIGATTNSPLHF. The CDR3 DNA sequence: TGTGCCAGTAGTATTGGGGCAACAACAAATTCACCCCTCCACTTT.

V gene TRBV27 combines with J gene TRBJ1-2; TRBD1 might be the D (6 bases). Looked up from germline, CDR1 is MNHEY and CDR2 is SMNVEV (reference sequence). The CDR3 totals 15 residues. V lost 7 bases, J lost 2 bases, and 17 bases lay in between. The CDR3 reads CASKEGLQGNYGYTF. Written as DNA, the CDR3 is TGTGCCAGCAAGGAGGGATTACAGGGCAACTATGGCTACACCTTC.

The chain employs TRBV19 and TRBJ1-5, with TRBD1 as a possible D gene (5 bases). The CDR3 is 15 amino acids. Germline-derived CDR1 and CDR2 are LNHDA and SQIVND (reference sequence). V lost 9 bases and J 7 bases, leaving 22 bases between the germline ends. CDR3 region: CASTLAQGARQPQHF. Here the CDR3 DNA reads TGTGCCAGCACCTTAGCTCAAGGGGCTAGGCAGCCCCAGCATTTT.

The chain employs TRBV7-3 and TRBJ2-3; 10 positions agree with TRBD1. The CDR3 consists of 17 residues. The ends lost 5 bases at V and 1 base at J; junction bases unmatched: 9. Germline loops: CDR1 SGHTA, CDR2 FQGTGA. In DNA, the CDR3 is TGTGCCAGCAGCCCGAGGGCGACAGGGGGCCGCACAGATACGCAGTATTTT. Its translation: CASSPRATGGRTDTQYF. The full variable domain, its missing parts supplied by reference TRBV7-3 and TRBJ2-3, is GAGVSQTPSNKVTEKGKYVELRCDPISGHTALYWYRQSLGQGPEFLIYFQGTGAADDSGLPNDRFFAVRPEGSVSTLKIQRTERGDSAVYLCASSPRATGGRTDTQYFGPGTRLTVL.